In this sample, the clone carrying this T cell receptor (beta chain) turned up a few times. What it recognizes is unknown. The source of the sample is a study of T cells in Graves' hyperthyroidism and ophthalmopathy. The study, taken as a whole, reports: Appearing also in blood were most of the thyroid clonotypes expanded above 0.001. Stable hyperthyroidism and ophthalmopathy were separated using 13 V-J signatures.

RNA transcripts served as the template for amplifying TCR beta CDR3 regions. The TCR CDR3 was amplified in a first-round RT-PCR using the HTBI primer set. TCRdb analysed the multiplex PCR reads with MiXCR anew, one entry per CDR3 protein. The profile shows around 580,000 distinct CDR3 sequences, around 45% of them singletons. There are 14 residues in the CDR3. Trimming stripped 2 bases from V and 4 bases from J, with 10 bases between. Germline values: CDR1 SEHNR, CDR2 FQNEAQ (reference sequence). Reasons for excluding patients were uncontrolled infection, other autoimmune disease, pregnancy or lactation.

This TCR was sampled from a woman aged 18-29 years with Graves' hyperthyroidism. This chain joins TRBV7-9 and TRBJ2-3; possible D gene TRBD1, 5 bases. Sequencing was done on a sample of peripheral blood or thyroid tissue (not recorded which). This CDR3 is CASSLLGEPDTQYF. CDR3 bases: TGTGCCAGCAGCTTATTAGGGGAACCAGATACGCAGTATTTT.